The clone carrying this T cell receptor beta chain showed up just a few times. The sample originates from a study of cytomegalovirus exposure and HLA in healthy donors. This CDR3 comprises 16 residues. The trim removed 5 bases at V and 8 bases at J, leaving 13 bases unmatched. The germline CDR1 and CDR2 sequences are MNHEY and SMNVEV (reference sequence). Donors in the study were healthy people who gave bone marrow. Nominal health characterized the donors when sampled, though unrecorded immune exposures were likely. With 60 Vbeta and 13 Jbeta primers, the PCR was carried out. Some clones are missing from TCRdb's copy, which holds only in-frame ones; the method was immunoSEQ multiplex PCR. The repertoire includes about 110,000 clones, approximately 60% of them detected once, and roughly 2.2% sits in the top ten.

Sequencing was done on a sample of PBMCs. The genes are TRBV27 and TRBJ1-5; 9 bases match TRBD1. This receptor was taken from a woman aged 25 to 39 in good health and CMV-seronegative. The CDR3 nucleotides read TGTGCCAGCAGTCCCCTACAGGGGGCCGGTAATAAGCCCCAGCATTTT. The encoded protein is CASSPLQGAGNKPQHF.